This entry features one T cell receptor (beta chain) sequence. Assay used: immunoSEQ multiplex PCR; TCRdb lists only in-frame clones, some missing. The sample consists of about 710 clones, around 86% of them appearing once. This sample is drawn from a study of tumor T cells in aggressive B-cell lymphoma. V shed 3 bases and J 4 bases; nucleotides not matched to a gene: 6. The CDR3 contains 15 residues. The germline V gene encodes CDR1 SGHKS and CDR2 YYEKEE (reference sequence). V usage is TRBV5-5 and J usage is TRBJ2-5; 10 bases line up with TRBD1. The source is an adult with diffuse large B cell lymphoma. The sample taken for sequencing was tumor tissue. CDR3 bases: TGTGCCAGCAGCTCGACAGGGGGCGGTGCAGAGACCCAGTACTTC. Its translation is CASSSTGGGAETQYF.